These T cell receptor beta chains were read from a single sample in a study of T cells in Graves' hyperthyroidism and ophthalmopathy. TCRdb independently ran MiXCR on the multiplex PCR reads; one entry per CDR3 protein. The table lists about 110,000 distinct CDR3 sequences, about 17% of them singletons. The sample taken for sequencing was blood. All receptors come from a woman aged 45-60 years with Graves' hyperthyroidism. CDR3s leave out the opening cysteine and the closing phenylalanine or tryptophan.

TRBJ1-3	TRBV15	ATSRDRSGNTIY
TRBJ1-2	TRBV28	ASSLWGQGIYGYT
TRBJ1-1	TRBV4-1	ASSQLGPGQNTEAF
TRBJ1-2	TRBV20-1	SARAPYARTGGYYGYT
TRBJ1-5	TRBV5-1	ASSLGKRGSNQPQH
TRBJ2-2	TRBV29-1	SVGTVATGELF
TRBJ1-1	TRBV25-1	ASSESRNTEAF
TRBJ2-7	TRBV7-8	ASSLAVYEQY
TRBJ1-2	TRBV20-1	SASMGAGYGYT
TRBJ1-1	TRBV5-1	ASRAPGQTEAF
TRBJ2-5	TRBV6-1	ASSEHGALPQETQY
TRBJ2-1	TRBV20-1	SASGTSGIYEQF
TRBJ2-7	TRBV20-1	SARGGLAGLYEQY
TRBJ1-4	TRBV20-1	SARAPVEKLF
TRBJ2-3	TRBV5-1	ATKTEPSTDTQY
TRBJ2-1	TRBV29-1	SVVAGGFQF
TRBJ2-7	TRBV6-2/TRBV6-3	ASQAGETSYEQY